The 24 T cell receptor beta chains given below trace back to one sample, sequenced in a study of post-analysis software for immune sequencing data. Each TCR beta cDNA library carried unique molecular identifiers. TCRdb called the PCR reads again in MiXCR, with one record for every CDR3 protein. The profile shows about 160,000 distinct CDR3 sequences, around 36% of them singletons. This sample comprised blood, obtained after autologous hematopoietic stem cell transplantation. The receptors originated from a girl aged 5 to 17 with multiple sclerosis.

This clonotype was observed a few times. CDR3: CASSRQGLREQYF. As DNA, the CDR3 is TGTGCCAGCAGCCGACAGGGTCTGAGGGAGCAGTACTTC. The chain uses TRBV27 and TRBJ2-7, with 7 bases lining up with TRBD1. The CDR3 loop spans 13 amino acids. Per the germline V gene, CDR1 is MNHEY and CDR2 is SMNVEV (reference sequence). Trimming cost V 6 bases and J 7 bases; bases outside gene matches: 9.

V gene TRBV27 combines with J gene TRBJ2-4, with no clear D. The germline V gene encodes CDR1 MNHEY and CDR2 SMNVEV (reference sequence). Trimming took off 4 bases at V and 1 base at J, with 8 bases between the two ends. This CDR3 is 14 amino acids long. CDR3 protein: CASSSPIAKNIQYF. In DNA form, the CDR3 reads TGTGCCAGCAGTTCGCCGATCGCCAAAAACATTCAGTACTTC.

The V call is TRBV24-1, the J call TRBJ2-1; the D is unclear. Germline CDR1 and CDR2: KGHDR and SFDVKD. The CDR3 loop spans 11 amino acids. Trimming left V 12 bases short and J 7 bases short, with 12 bases between. The DNA for the CDR3 is TGTGCCGCCTCCTCGACAAATGAGCAGTTCTTC. Protein sequence: CAASSTNEQFF.

The chain links TRBV6-1 to TRBJ2-1; tentative D call: TRBD1 (5 bases). CDR3 length: 13 residues. CDR1 MNHNS and CDR2 SASEGT come from the germline V gene. Trimming cost V 0 bases and J 6 bases, with 6 bases left between them. CDR3 residues: CASSEAGPNEQFF. The CDR3 bases are TGTGCCAGCAGTGAAGCGGGGCCCAATGAGCAGTTCTTC.

This clonotype was observed many times. The CDR3 reads CASSLDRGSYEQYF. DNA for the CDR3: TGCGCCAGCAGCCTAGACAGGGGGTCCTACGAGCAGTACTTC. This chain uses TRBV5-1 with TRBJ2-7; 9 bases match TRBD1. The CDR3 sequence is 14 residues long. Unmatched junction bases numbered 3, after V lost 4 bases and J lost 1 base. The germline V gene has CDR1 SGHRS and CDR2 YFSETQ.

CDR3 sequence reads: CSARKTGTSRKTQYF. For the CDR3, the DNA is TGCAGTGCTAGGAAAACCGGGACTAGCAGGAAGACCCAGTACTTC. The chain employs TRBV20-1 and TRBJ2-7; 9 nucleotides line up with TRBD2. The J call is in doubt because the DNA end fits TRBJ2-5 better. The germline V gene has CDR1 DFQATT and CDR2 SNEGSKA (reference sequence). The CDR3 spans 15 residues.

This clonotype was observed a handful of times. The gene calls are TRBV29-1 and TRBJ2-5; TRBD1 agrees at 7 bases. The DNA matches TRBJ2-7 better at its end, which makes the J call doubtful. The V gene's germline CDR1 is SQVTM and CDR2 ANQGSEA. This CDR3 contains 12 residues. The CDR3, as DNA: TGCAGCGTTGTGGGCAGGGGGAGCGAGCAGTACTTC. Its translation is CSVVGRGSEQYF.

The V and J genes are TRBV10-3 and TRBJ2-7, with D possibly matching TRBD2 (7 bases). Between the trimmed V and J ends, which lost 4 bases and 5 bases, there was a span of 21 bases. This CDR3 contains 16 residues. Germline V gene lookup returns CDR1 ENHRY and CDR2 SYGVKD. The CDR3 reads CAISGPVPRGRDEQYF. The DNA for the CDR3 is TGTGCCATCAGTGGCCCTGTCCCGAGGGGGAGGGACGAGCAGTACTTC.

The V call is TRBV10-2, the J call TRBJ1-2, with D possibly TRBD1 on 6 matching bases. Germline CDR1 and CDR2: WSHSY and SAAADI. The V gene lost 2 bases and the J gene lost 2 bases, with 12 bases spanning the gap. This CDR3 is built from 15 residues. The CDR3 nucleotides are TGCGCCAGCAGTGAGGCACAGGGCAGGAACTATGGCTACACCTTC. Translation: CASSEAQGRNYGYTF.

In this sample, this clonotype turned up a few times. J is TRBJ2-1 and V is TRBV12-3 or TRBV12-4, with D possibly being TRBD1 (5 bases). The germline V and J ends were trimmed by 6 bases and 4 bases, with 19 bases remaining between them. The CDR3 has 16 amino acids. The CDR3 DNA is TGTGCCAGCAGCAAAACAAACTTAGGGGATTACAATGAGCAGTTCTTC. Protein sequence: CASSKTNLGDYNEQFF.

V and J are TRBV20-1 and TRBJ2-7, with 8 positions matching TRBD2. The V gene end was trimmed by 2 bases and the J gene end by 7 bases; junction bases not matched to a gene: 7. The CDR3 totals 13 residues. The V gene's germline CDR1 is DFQATT and CDR2 SNEGSKA (reference sequence). CDR3 in DNA: TGCAGTGCTAGAACGGGGGGGCCGCGGGAGCAGTACTTC. As protein: CSARTGGPREQYF.

The V call is TRBV6-2 or TRBV6-3, the J call TRBJ2-7, with TRBD2 matching 7 bases. Losses at the gene ends were 4 bases for V and 7 bases for J; bases not matched to a gene: 10. The CDR3 extends over 14 amino acids. Germline CDR1 is MNHEY and CDR2 is SVGEGT. CDR3 nucleotides: TGTGCCAGCAGTTCTAGCGGTCCGTCGGGGGAGCAGTACTTC. It encodes CASSSSGPSGEQYF.

This chain's CDR3 is CSARDGGSAVFYNEQYF. As DNA, the CDR3 is TGCAGTGCTAGAGATGGGGGATCCGCCGTTTTCTACAATGAGCAGTACTTC. J is TRBJ2-1 and V is TRBV20-1; D is possibly TRBD1 or TRBD2 (5 bases each). The end of the DNA is better explained by TRBJ2-7, so the J call may be wrong. Germline CDR1 is DFQATT and CDR2 is SNEGSKA (reference sequence). CDR3 length: 17 amino acids.

The CDR3 protein is CASRTQVNTEAFF. CDR3 sequence (DNA): TGTGCCAGCAGAACTCAGGTGAACACTGAAGCTTTCTTT. This sequence joins TRBV6-5 and TRBJ1-1, with D unresolved. With 6 bases removed from V and 0 bases from J, the gap between germline ends came to 8 bases. CDR1 MNHEY and CDR2 SVGAGI come from the germline V gene. This CDR3 has 13 residues.

V and J are TRBV6-5 and TRBJ1-2; D ambiguous. The V end was cut by 4 bases, the J end by 8 bases, with 14 bases between. The V gene's germline CDR1 is MNHEY and CDR2 SVGAGI. There are 13 residues in the CDR3. DNA for the CDR3: TGTGCCAGCAGTTCCACCTCCGGAGGAGGCTACACCTTC. Translated, it gives CASSSTSGGGYTF.

The CDR3 here is CASSWDGPPYEQYF. In nucleotides, the CDR3 is TGCGCCAGCAGCTGGGACGGACCACCCTACGAGCAGTACTTC. The V and J genes are TRBV5-1 and TRBJ2-7; D is tentatively TRBD1 or TRBD2 (5 bases each). Per germline, CDR1 SGHRS and CDR2 YFSETQ. The CDR3 contains 14 residues. Trimming removed 3 bases from V and 2 bases from J, with 12 bases in between.

This clonotype was recorded a few times. The genes are TRBV18 and TRBJ2-7; 7 bases fit TRBD2. The V gene's germline CDR1 is KGHSH and CDR2 LQKENI. This CDR3 has 15 residues. The V segment lost 4 bases and the J segment 6 bases; nucleotides outside the gene matches: 12. For the CDR3, the DNA is TGTGCCAGCTCACTAAGGGCGGGAGAGGTAGGCGAGCAGTACTTC. Amino acids: CASSLRAGEVGEQYF.

J is TRBJ2-2 and V is TRBV25-1; TRBD1 is a possible D gene (5 bases). Trimming removed 2 bases from V and 1 base from J, with 5 bases in between. There are 14 residues in the CDR3. The germline V gene encodes CDR1 MGHDK and CDR2 SYGVNS. CDR3 protein: CASSEQGNTGELFF. CDR3 DNA sequence: TGTGCCAGCAGTGAACAGGGGAACACCGGGGAGCTGTTTTTT.

This clonotype came up a few times. The chain recombines TRBV4-1 with TRBJ2-5, with a weak D call TRBD2 (6 bases). The ends were cut back, 0 bases at V and 1 base at J, with 9 bases in the middle. Germline V gene sequence: CDR1 MGHRA, CDR2 YSYEKL. This CDR3 has 15 residues. Here the CDR3 DNA reads TGCGCCAGCAGCCAAGACGGGAGAATCCAAGAGACCCAGTACTTC. Protein product: CASSQDGRIQETQYF.

CDR3 amino acids: CSARPVADEQFF. The CDR3 DNA reads TGCAGTGCTAGACCAGTAGCGGATGAGCAGTTCTTC. The gene calls are TRBV20-1 and TRBJ2-1, with D perhaps matching TRBD2 (6 bases). Trimming pared 2 bases from V and 8 bases from J, leaving 10 bases between. The CDR3 covers 12 residues. Germline V gene sequence: CDR1 DFQATT, CDR2 SNEGSKA (reference sequence).

Notes on this clonotype: The junction does not match germline at one end; this may be a read error. The CDR3 here is CVSSQGTSYQETQYF. For the CDR3, the DNA is TGTGTCAGCAGCCAAGGGACATCGTACCAAGAGACCCAGTACTTC. The V gene is TRBV3-1, the J gene TRBJ2-5; weak D call: TRBD1 (6 bases). CDR1 and CDR2 from the germline V gene are LGHDT and YNNKEL (reference sequence). The CDR3 loop spans 15 amino acids.

This sequence joins TRBV9 and TRBJ2-1, with D maybe TRBD1 (6 bases). Trimming took 2 bases from V and 0 from J, leaving 12 bases between them. CDR3 length: 16 residues. CDR1 SGDLS and CDR2 YYNGEE come from the germline V gene. The CDR3 reads CASSVSGQSSYNEQFF. The CDR3 coding sequence is TGTGCCAGCAGCGTCAGTGGACAGAGCTCCTACAATGAGCAGTTCTTC.

The chain carries TRBV6-1 and TRBJ2-4; the match to TRBD2 covers 10 bases. The DNA end is a closer match to TRBJ2-7, so the J assignment may be wrong. Germline values: CDR1 MNHNS, CDR2 SASEGT. The CDR3 is 17 residues long. The CDR3 DNA sequence: TGTGCCAGCAGTGAAGATGAGCGGGAGGGCCCGACCTACGAGCAGTACTTC. Its translation is CASSEDEREGPTYEQYF.

This clonotype came up a few times. This chain joins TRBV27 and TRBJ1-5, with 7 bases that match TRBD1. With V trimmed by 5 bases and J by 4 bases, 5 bases remained unmatched. Germline V lookup: CDR1 MNHEY, CDR2 SMNVEV (reference sequence). This CDR3 has 14 residues. The CDR3 region is CASSPGTENQPQHF. CDR3 sequence (DNA): TGTGCCAGCAGTCCAGGGACAGAGAATCAGCCCCAGCATTTT.